This T cell receptor beta chain was found in a study of cytomegalovirus exposure and HLA in healthy donors. Background on the study: Later, an analysis reported that the 130 or so validation repertoires had used the same platform as the approximately 630 first-cohort repertoires. Study-wide points: Overall, some 160 TCR beta chains were annotated as cytomegalovirus-associated. In vitro data verified three CMV-associated chains as specific for CMV antigens.

CDR3 length equals 12 residues. Trimming left V 6 bases short and J 3 bases short, with 9 bases between. Looked up from germline, CDR1 is MNHNS and CDR2 is SASEGT. A 120-subject validation cohort, separate from the approximately 670-subject first cohort, supplied the donors. Only in-frame clones appear in the TCRdb table, and some are missing; sequencing was by immunoSEQ multiplex PCR. Seen here are 130,000 to 150,000 clones, 87% observed once, and the top ten hold 4.5% to 5.5%. Remarks on this clone: Antigen unknown.

The specimen was PBMCs. The TCR was taken from a man aged 18-30 years in good health and CMV-seropositive. The chain combines TRBV6-1 with TRBJ2-7; perhaps TRBD2 as D (6 bases). CDR3 loop: CASREGSYEQYF. The CDR3 nucleotides read TGTGCCAGCAGGGAGGGGAGCTACGAGCAGTACTTC.